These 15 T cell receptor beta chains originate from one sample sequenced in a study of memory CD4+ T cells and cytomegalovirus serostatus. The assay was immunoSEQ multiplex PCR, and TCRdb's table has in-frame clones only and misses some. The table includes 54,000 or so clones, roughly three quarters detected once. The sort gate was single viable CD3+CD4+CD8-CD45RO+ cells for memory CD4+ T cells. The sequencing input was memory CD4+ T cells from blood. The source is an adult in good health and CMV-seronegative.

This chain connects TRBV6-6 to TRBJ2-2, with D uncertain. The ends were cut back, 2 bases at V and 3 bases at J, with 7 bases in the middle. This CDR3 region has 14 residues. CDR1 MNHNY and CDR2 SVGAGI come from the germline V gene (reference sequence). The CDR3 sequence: CASSYAFDTGELFF. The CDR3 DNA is TGTGCCAGCAGTTACGCCTTTGACACCGGGGAGCTGTTTTTT.

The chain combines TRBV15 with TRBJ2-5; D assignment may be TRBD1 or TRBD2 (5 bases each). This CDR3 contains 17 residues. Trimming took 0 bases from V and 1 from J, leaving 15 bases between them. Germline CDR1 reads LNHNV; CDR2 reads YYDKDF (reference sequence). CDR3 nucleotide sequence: TGTGCCACCAGCAGAGATAGGGGCCGGGGCTTCCAAGAGACCCAGTACTTC. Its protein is CATSRDRGRGFQETQYF.

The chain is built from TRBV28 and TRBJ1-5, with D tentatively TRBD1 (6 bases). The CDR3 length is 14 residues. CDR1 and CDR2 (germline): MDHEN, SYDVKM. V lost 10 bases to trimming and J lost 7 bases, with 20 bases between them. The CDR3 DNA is TGTGCCACCCAACACCCCGGGGGCGGACAGCCCCAGCATTTT. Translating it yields CATQHPGGGQPQHF.

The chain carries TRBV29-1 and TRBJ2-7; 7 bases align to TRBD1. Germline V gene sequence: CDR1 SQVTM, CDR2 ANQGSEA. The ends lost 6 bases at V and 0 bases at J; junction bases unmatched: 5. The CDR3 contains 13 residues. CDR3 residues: CSVRQGSSYEQYF. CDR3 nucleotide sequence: TGCAGCGTCCGACAGGGCAGCTCCTACGAGCAGTACTTC.

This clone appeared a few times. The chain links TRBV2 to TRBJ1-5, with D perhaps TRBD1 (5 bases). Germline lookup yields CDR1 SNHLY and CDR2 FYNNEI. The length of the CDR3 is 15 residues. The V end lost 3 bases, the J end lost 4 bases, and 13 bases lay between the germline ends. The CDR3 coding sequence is TGTGCCAGCAGTGAGTCTCCGGGGCCTAATCAGCCCCAGCATTTT. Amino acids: CASSESPGPNQPQHF.

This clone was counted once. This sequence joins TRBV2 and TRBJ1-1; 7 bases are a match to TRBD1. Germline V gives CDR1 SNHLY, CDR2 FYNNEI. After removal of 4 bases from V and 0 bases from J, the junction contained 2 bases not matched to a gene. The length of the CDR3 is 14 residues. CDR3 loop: CASSVDRMNTEAFF. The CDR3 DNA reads TGTGCCAGCAGTGTGGACAGGATGAACACTGAAGCTTTCTTT.

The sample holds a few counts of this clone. The CDR3 loop reads CASSPGTSVNEQFF. In DNA form, the CDR3 reads TGCGCCAGCAGTCCCGGGACTAGCGTCAATGAGCAGTTCTTC. The genes are TRBV10-1 and TRBJ2-1; 10 bases fit TRBD2. CDR3 length: 14 amino acids. The trim removed 5 bases at V and 6 bases at J, leaving 4 bases unmatched. From germline, CDR1 is WNHNN and CDR2 SYGVQD (reference sequence).

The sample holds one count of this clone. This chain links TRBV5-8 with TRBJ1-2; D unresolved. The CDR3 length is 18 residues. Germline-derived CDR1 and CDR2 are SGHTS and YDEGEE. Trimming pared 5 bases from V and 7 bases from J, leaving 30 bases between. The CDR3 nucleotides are TGTGCCAGCAGTCGACAAATCCCGGGTCTAGGGTTTAAGGGTGGCTACACCTTC. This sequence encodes CASSRQIPGLGFKGGYTF.

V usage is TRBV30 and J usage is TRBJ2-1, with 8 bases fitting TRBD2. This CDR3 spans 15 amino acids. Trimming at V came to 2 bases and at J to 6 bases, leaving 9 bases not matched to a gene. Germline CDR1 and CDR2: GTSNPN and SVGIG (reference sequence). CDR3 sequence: CAWSKGAGARNEQFF. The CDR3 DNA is TGTGCCTGGAGTAAGGGAGCGGGAGCTCGCAATGAGCAGTTCTTC. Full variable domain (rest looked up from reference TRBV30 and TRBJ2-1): SQTIHQWPATLVQPVGSPLSLECTVEGTSNPNLYWYRQAAGRGLQLLFYSVGIGQISSEVPQNLSASRPQDRQFILSSKKLLLSDSGFYLCAWSKGAGARNEQFFGPGTRLTVL.

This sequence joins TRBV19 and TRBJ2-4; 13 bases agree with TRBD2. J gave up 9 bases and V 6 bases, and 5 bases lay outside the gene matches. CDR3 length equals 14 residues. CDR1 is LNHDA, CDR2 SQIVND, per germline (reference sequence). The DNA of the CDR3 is TGTGCCAGTAGACTACTAGCGGGAGGGGGCATTCAGTACTTC. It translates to CASRLLAGGGIQYF.

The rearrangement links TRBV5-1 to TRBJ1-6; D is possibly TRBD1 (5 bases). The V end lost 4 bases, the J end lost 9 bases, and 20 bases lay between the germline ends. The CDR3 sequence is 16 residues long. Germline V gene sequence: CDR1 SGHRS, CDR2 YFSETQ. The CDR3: CASSPGTPGGISPLHF. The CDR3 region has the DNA TGCGCCAGCAGCCCTGGGACTCCTGGTGGAATTTCACCCCTCCACTTT.

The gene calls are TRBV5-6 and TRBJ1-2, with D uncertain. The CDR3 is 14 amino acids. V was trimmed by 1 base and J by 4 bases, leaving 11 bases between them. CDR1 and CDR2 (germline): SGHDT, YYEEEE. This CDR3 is CASSLTITSYGYTF. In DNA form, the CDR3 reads TGTGCCAGCAGCTTGACTATCACATCCTATGGCTACACCTTC.

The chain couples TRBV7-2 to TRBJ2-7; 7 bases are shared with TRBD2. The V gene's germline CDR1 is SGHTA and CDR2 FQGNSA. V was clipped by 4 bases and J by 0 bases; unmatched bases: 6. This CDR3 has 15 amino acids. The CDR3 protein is CASSSGLDYSYEQYF. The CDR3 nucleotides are TGTGCCAGCAGCTCCGGACTAGACTACTCCTACGAGCAGTACTTC.

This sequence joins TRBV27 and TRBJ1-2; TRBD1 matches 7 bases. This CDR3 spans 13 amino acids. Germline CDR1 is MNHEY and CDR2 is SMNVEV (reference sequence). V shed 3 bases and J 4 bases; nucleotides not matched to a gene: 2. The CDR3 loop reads CASSFQGGYGYTF. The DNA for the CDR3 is TGTGCCAGCAGTTTTCAGGGGGGCTATGGCTACACCTTC.

The CDR3 protein is CASRTDRGRDYGYTF. For the CDR3, the DNA is TGTGCCAGTAGGACCGACAGGGGTAGGGACTATGGCTACACCTTC. V gene TRBV19 combines with J gene TRBJ1-2; 8 bases line up with TRBD1. The CDR3 loop spans 15 amino acids. In germline, CDR1 is LNHDA, CDR2 SQIVND (reference sequence). V lost 6 bases and J lost 3; bases outside the gene matches: 9.